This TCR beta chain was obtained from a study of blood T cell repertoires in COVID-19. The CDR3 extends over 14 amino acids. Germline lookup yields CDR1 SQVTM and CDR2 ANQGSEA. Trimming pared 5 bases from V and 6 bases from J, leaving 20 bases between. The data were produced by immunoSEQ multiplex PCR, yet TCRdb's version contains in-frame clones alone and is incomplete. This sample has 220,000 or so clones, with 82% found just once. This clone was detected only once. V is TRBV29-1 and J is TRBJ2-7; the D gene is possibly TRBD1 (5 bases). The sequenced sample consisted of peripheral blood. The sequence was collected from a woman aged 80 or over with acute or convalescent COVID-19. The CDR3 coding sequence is TGCAGCGTTCTCCTGCAGGGTGGATCTCTCGAGCAGTACTTC. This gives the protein CSVLLQGGSLEQYF.